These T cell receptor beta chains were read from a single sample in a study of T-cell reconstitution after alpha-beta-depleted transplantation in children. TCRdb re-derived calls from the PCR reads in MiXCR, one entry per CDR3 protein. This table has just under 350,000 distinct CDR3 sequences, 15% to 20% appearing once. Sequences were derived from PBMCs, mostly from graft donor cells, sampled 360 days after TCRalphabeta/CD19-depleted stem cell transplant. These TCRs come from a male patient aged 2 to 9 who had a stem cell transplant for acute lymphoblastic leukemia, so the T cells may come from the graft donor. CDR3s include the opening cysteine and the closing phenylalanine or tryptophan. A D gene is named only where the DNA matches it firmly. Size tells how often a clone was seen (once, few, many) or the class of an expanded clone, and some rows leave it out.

TGTGCCAGCAGTTCTAGCGGGACTGCGACAGATACGCAGTATTTT CASSSSGTATDTQYF TRBJ2-3 TRBV12-3/TRBV12-4 TRBD2 few
TGCAGCGTTGCATCGCATGAAGCTTTCTTT CSVASHEAFF TRBJ1-1 TRBV29-1 NA few
TGTGCCAGCAGCTTCCCGGTGGGGTCCCAGTACTTC CASSFPVGSQYF TRBJ2-5 TRBV7-2 NA NA
TGTGCCATCCGCACTAGCGGCTCCTACAATGAGCAGTTCTTC CAIRTSGSYNEQFF TRBJ2-1 TRBV6-2/TRBV6-3 TRBD2 few
TGCGCCAGCAGCGAAGTTGGGACAGGGCGGTACCAAGAGACCCAGTACTTC CASSEVGTGRYQETQYF TRBJ2-5 TRBV4-1 TRBD1 many
TGTGCCAGCACCTTTTCCAGGGCAACTAATGAAAAACTGTTTTTT CASTFSRATNEKLFF TRBJ1-4 TRBV12-3/TRBV12-4 NA few
TGTGCCAGCAGCTTGATTCGGGGCCTGAATGAGCAGTTCTTC CASSLIRGLNEQFF TRBJ2-1 TRBV5-6 NA few
TGTGCCAGTAGTATAGTCCTAGCGGGAGGGCATTGGAATGAGCAGTTCTTC CASSIVLAGGHWNEQFF TRBJ2-1 TRBV19 TRBD2 few
TGTGCCAGCAGTGAGGGGGTGCGGGAGGGTGTAGATGAGCAGTTCTTC CASSEGVREGVDEQFF TRBJ2-1 TRBV6-1 TRBD2 NA
TGTGCCACCAGCAGAGGACAGATTAACACTGAAGCTTTCTTT CATSRGQINTEAFF TRBJ1-1 TRBV15 NA few
TGCAGCGTTGAGGGCAGGGGTAGCTATGGCTACACCTTC CSVEGRGSYGYTF TRBJ1-2 TRBV29-1 NA NA
TGTGCCAGCAAGATCGGGACAGATCAGCCCCAGCATTTT CASKIGTDQPQHF TRBJ1-5 TRBV27 TRBD1 once
TGCGCCAGCAGCCAAGAAAGGGCTAAGAGCGGGGCAGATACGCAGTATTTT CASSQERAKSGADTQYF TRBJ2-3 TRBV4-3 TRBD2 few
TGCGCCAGCAGCTTCAATCAGCTTAATGAAAAACTGTTTTTT CASSFNQLNEKLFF TRBJ1-4 TRBV5-1 NA few
TGCGCCAGCAGCCAAGAGGGGGCTTATGGTGAGCAGTTCTTC CASSQEGAYGEQFF TRBJ2-1 TRBV4-1 NA NA
TGTGCCAGCAGTTTACGGCCTTACTTAGCCAAAAACATTCAGTACTTC CASSLRPYLAKNIQYF TRBJ2-4 TRBV6-2/TRBV6-3 NA few
TGCAGTGCTAGACCGTGGCTATACCCAAGAGAGACCCAGTACTTC CSARPWLYPRETQYF TRBJ2-5 TRBV20-1 NA NA
TGTGCCAGCAGCCAAGATTTAGGTAGCGGGGCGTGGAATGAGCAGTTCTTC CASSQDLGSGAWNEQFF TRBJ2-1 TRBV4-2 TRBD2 many
TGCAGCGTGAGCGGGAGGGGGCTAAATACGCAGTATTTT CSVSGRGLNTQYF TRBJ2-3 TRBV29-1 TRBD2 NA
TGTGCCAGCAGCCTTGCCGGGTTTAACACCGGGGAGCTGTTTTTT CASSLAGFNTGELFF TRBJ2-2 TRBV7-9 NA few
TGTGCCAGCAGTTTAGAAGGGTCGTGGAGCTTCCTTATCTTC CASSLEGSWSFLIF TRBJ2-1 TRBV12-3/TRBV12-4 NA NA
TGTGCCCTCAGTTTATGGGGGGAACTAGGATCTGGGGCCAACGTCCTGACTTTC CALSLWGELGSGANVLTF TRBJ2-6 TRBV12-3/TRBV12-4 NA many
TGCAGTGCTAGAGTATCGGGACAGCTAGCCTACGAGCAGTACTTC CSARVSGQLAYEQYF TRBJ2-7 TRBV20-1 TRBD1 NA
TGTGCCAGCAGCCAAGTAGCGGGGGTGAACACCGGGGAGCTGTTTTTT CASSQVAGVNTGELFF TRBJ2-2 TRBV14 TRBD2 NA
TGCAGTGCTTCAGAACAGGGATTGACTTCTGGCTACACCTTC CSASEQGLTSGYTF TRBJ1-2 TRBV20-1 NA many
TGCGCCAGCAGCCAAGAACGGATCCCCTACAATGAGCAGTTCTTC CASSQERIPYNEQFF TRBJ2-1 TRBV4-1 NA NA
TGCAGCGTTGTAAATTTGGTGAAAACTGAAGCTTTCTTT CSVVNLVKTEAFF TRBJ1-1 TRBV29-1 NA many
TGTGCCAGCAGCTTTATTGGGGGGGCGGATACGCAGTATTTT CASSFIGGADTQYF TRBJ2-3 TRBV7-3 NA NA
TGTGCCAGCAGTTGGGGTCGAGCGGATACGCAGTATTTT CASSWGRADTQYF TRBJ2-3 TRBV12-3/TRBV12-4 NA few
TGTGCCAGTAAGCTTAGACTAGCCCAGGGGAATGAGCAGTTCTTC CASKLRLAQGNEQFF TRBJ2-1 TRBV2 NA few
TGTGCCAGCAGCCACCGGGCAACTAATGAAAAACTGTTTTTT CASSHRATNEKLFF TRBJ1-4 TRBV3-1 NA NA
TGTGCTAGTGGCTCGCTTCAAGAGACCCAGTACTTC CASGSLQETQYF TRBJ2-5 TRBV12-5 NA NA
TGTGCCAGCAGTTTTTTCGGGAGGGCCGGGGACAATGAGCAGTTCTTC CASSFFGRAGDNEQFF TRBJ2-1 TRBV12-3/TRBV12-4 TRBD2 NA
TGTGCCAGCAGCTTAGCGCTAGCGGGAGGCCCCGACTACGAGCAGTACTTC CASSLALAGGPDYEQYF TRBJ2-7 TRBV7-2 TRBD2 NA
TGCGCCAGCAGCTTGGTATGGAGAGGCTGCTACACCTTC CASSLVWRGCYTF TRBJ1-2 TRBV5-1 NA NA
TGTGCCAGCAGTTACTCGGGGCGTCTTTGGCTCAATGAGCAGTTCTTC CASSYSGRLWLNEQFF TRBJ2-1 TRBV6-5 NA NA
TGTGCCAGCAGTCGTCCTTATGGGACAGGGGCCGGTGTTAGCGCAGATACGCAGTATTTT CASSRPYGTGAGVSADTQYF TRBJ2-3 TRBV7-6 TRBD1 many
TGTGCCAGCGGGTTGCACTACGAGCAGTACTTC CASGLHYEQYF TRBJ2-7 TRBV28 NA NA
TGTGCCAGCAGCTTATTGACGGACAATGAGCAGTTCTTC CASSLLTDNEQFF TRBJ2-1 TRBV11-3 NA few
TGTGCCAGCAGAACTGACAGGGGGCTTCACGAGCAGTACTTC CASRTDRGLHEQYF TRBJ2-7 TRBV2 TRBD1 NA
TGTGCCATCAGTGGGACCAGCTCCTACGAGCAGTACTTC CAISGTSSYEQYF TRBJ2-7 TRBV10-3 NA many
TGCAGTGCTAGAGATGGAACGTGGGCTAATCAGCCCCAGCATTTT CSARDGTWANQPQHF TRBJ1-5 TRBV20-1 NA few
TGCGCCAGCAGGAATAGCGGGACGGCCGGGGAGCTGTTTTTT CASRNSGTAGELFF TRBJ2-2 TRBV5-1 TRBD2 many
TGTGCCAGCAGCCTAGGGGGCCTGATTTCCTACGAGCAGTACTTC CASSLGGLISYEQYF TRBJ2-7 TRBV28 TRBD1 few
TGCGCCAGCAGCCCACCAGGGGATATCTCCTACAATGAGCAGTTCTTC CASSPPGDISYNEQFF TRBJ2-1 TRBV5-1 NA few
TGTGCCAGCAGCCAAGATTCACCGGCTAGCGGGAGGGCAGGGCAGTTCTTC CASSQDSPASGRAGQFF TRBJ2-1 TRBV4-2 TRBD2 many
TGTGCCAGCACAGACAGGGGTCAGGGCAATGAGCAGTTCTTC CASTDRGQGNEQFF TRBJ2-1 TRBV6-1 TRBD1 NA
TGTGCCAGCAGCCCGGGGTTCCCCTACGAGCAGTACTTC CASSPGFPYEQYF TRBJ2-7 TRBV4-2 NA once
TGTGCCAGCTCACCCGGGACCTTAGCCAAAAACATTCAGTACTTC CASSPGTLAKNIQYF TRBJ2-4 TRBV18 NA NA
TGTGCCAGCAGTTCGGACTATCCCTACGAGCAGTACTTC CASSSDYPYEQYF TRBJ2-7 TRBV6-2/TRBV6-3 NA few